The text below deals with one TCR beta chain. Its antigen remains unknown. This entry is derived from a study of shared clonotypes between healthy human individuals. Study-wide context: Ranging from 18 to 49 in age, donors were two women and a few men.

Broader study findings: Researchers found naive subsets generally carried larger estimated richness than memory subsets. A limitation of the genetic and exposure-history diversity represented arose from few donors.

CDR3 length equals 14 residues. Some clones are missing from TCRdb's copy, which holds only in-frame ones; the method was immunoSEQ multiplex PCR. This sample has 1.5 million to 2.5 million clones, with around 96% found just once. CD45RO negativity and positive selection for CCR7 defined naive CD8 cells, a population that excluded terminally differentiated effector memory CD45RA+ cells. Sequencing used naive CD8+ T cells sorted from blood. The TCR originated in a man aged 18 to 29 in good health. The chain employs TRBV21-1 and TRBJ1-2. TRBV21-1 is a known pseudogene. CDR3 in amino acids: CASSKGEGSYGYTF. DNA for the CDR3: TGTGCCAGCAGCAAAGGTGAAGGGTCCTATGGCTACACCTTC.